This T cell receptor beta chain was sequenced for a study of T cells expressing NK-cell markers. Study in general: Investigators obtained TCR beta repertoires from sorted CD3+CD56+NKG2C+, CD3+CD56+NKG2C- and CD3+CD56-NKG2C+ T cells. Sequencing covered eight donors, seven HCMV-seropositive and one seronegative. Whole-study results and caveats: In a group of about 6 donors, dominant NKG2C+ clonotypes represented 1.0-7.0% of CD8+ T cells.

A remark on this clonotype: What it recognizes is unknown.

The CDR3 consists of 16 residues. The authors generated TCR beta cDNA through 5'RACE template switching with UMIs. TCRdb reprocessed the 5' RACE reads and reports one entry per CDR3 protein, with no DNA. This repertoire includes about 460,000 distinct CDR3 sequences. Sequencing was done on a sample of blood T cells: a sorted CD56 or NKG2C T cell subset, CD4+ or CD8+ T cells, or bulk PBMC T cells (not recorded which). The receptor was derived from a woman aged 50 to 60 in good health. V and J are TRBV12-3 or TRBV12-4 and TRBJ2-7; there is no DNA to check the TCRdb D call of TRBD2. CDR3 sequence: CASSLAASGGTYEQYF.